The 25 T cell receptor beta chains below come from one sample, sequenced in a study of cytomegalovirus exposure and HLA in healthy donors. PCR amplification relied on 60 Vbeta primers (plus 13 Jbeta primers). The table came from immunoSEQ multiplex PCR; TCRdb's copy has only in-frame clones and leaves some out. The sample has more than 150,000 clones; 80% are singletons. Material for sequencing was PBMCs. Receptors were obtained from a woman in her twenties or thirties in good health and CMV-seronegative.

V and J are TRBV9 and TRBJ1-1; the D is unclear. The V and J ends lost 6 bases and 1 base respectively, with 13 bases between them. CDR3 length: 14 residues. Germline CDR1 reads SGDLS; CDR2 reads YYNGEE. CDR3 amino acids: CASKEYTGNTEAFF. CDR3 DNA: TGTGCCAGCAAAGAGTATACCGGGAACACTGAAGCTTTCTTT. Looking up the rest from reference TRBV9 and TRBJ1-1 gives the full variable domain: DSGVTQTPKHLITATGQRVTLRCSPRSGDLSVYWYQQSLDQGLQFLIQYYNGEERAKGNILERFSAQQFPDLHSELNLSSLELGDSALYFCASKEYTGNTEAFFGQGTRLTVV.

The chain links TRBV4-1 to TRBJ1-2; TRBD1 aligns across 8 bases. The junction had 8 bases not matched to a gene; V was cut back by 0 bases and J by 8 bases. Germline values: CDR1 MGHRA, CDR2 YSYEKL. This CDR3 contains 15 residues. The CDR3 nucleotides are TGCGCCAGCAGCCAAGATTCGGCAGGGGGCGGCGGCTACACCTTC. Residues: CASSQDSAGGGGYTF.

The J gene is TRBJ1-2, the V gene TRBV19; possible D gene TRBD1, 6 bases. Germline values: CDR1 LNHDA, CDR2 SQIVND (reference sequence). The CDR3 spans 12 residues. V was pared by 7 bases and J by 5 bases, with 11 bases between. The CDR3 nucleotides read TGTGCCAGTAACGTAGGACAGTATGGCTACACCTTC. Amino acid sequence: CASNVGQYGYTF. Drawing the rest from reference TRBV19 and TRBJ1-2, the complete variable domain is DGGITQSPKYLFRKEGQNVTLSCEQNLNHDAMYWYRQDPGQGLRLIYYSQIVNDFQKGDIAEGYSVSREKKESFPLTVTSAQKNPTAFYLCASNVGQYGYTFGSGTRLTVV.

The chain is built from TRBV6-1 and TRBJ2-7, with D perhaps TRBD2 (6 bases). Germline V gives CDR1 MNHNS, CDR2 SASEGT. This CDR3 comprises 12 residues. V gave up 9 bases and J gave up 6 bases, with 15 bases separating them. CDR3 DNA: TGTGCCAGTGTTGCCGGGGGTGGCGAGCAGTACTTC. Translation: CASVAGGGEQYF.

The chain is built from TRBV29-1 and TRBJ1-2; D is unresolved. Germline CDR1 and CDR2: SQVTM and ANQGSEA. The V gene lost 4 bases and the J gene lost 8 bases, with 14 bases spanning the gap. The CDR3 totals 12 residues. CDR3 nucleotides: TGCAGCGTTGTTACCGGGGTGGAGGGCTACACCTTC. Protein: CSVVTGVEGYTF.

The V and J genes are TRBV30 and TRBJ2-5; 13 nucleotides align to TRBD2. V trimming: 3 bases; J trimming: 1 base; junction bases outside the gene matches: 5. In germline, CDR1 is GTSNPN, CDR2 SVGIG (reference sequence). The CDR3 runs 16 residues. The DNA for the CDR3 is TGTGCCTGGAGCGACGGACTAGCGGGGGTCCAAGAGACCCAGTACTTC. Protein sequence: CAWSDGLAGVQETQYF.

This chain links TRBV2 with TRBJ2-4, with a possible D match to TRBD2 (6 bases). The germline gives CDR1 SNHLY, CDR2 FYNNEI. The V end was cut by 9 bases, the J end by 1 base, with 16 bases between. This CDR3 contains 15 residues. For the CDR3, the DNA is TGTGCCAGGCCCACGAGGGAGGTGGCCAAAAACATTCAGTACTTC. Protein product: CARPTREVAKNIQYF. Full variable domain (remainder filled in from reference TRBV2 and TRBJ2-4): EPEVTQTPSHQVTQMGQEVILRCVPISNHLYFYWYRQILGQKVEFLVSFYNNEISEKSEIFDDQFSVERPDGSNFTLKIRSTKLEDSAMYFCARPTREVAKNIQYFGAGTRLSVL.

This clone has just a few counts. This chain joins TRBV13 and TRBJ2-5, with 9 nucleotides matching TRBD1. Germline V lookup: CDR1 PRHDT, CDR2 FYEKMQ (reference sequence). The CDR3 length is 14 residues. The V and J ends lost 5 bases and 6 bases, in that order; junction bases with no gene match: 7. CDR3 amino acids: CASSQLTGGKTQYF. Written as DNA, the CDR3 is TGTGCCAGCAGCCAGTTGACAGGGGGGAAGACCCAGTACTTC.

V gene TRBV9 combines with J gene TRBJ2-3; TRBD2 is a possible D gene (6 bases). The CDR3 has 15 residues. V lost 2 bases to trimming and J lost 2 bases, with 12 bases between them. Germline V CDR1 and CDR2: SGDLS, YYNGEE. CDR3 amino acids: CASSVYREYTDTQYF. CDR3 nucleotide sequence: TGTGCCAGCAGCGTCTATCGGGAGTACACAGATACGCAGTATTTT.

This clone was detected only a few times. The CDR3 bases are TGTGCCAGCAGCTTAGGGGGCGCAGCGGGGGAGGGGACCCAGTACTTC. Protein product: CASSLGGAAGEGTQYF. V gene TRBV7-2 combines with J gene TRBJ2-5; 8 bases are a match to TRBD2. The V and J ends lost 1 base and 7 bases, in that order; junction bases with no gene match: 11. The CDR3 length is 16 residues. Per germline, CDR1 SGHTA and CDR2 FQGNSA.

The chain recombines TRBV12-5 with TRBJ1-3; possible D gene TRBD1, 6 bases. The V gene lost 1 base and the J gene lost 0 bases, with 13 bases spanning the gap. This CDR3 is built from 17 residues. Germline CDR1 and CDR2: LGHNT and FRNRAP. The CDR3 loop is CASGLGSGHSSGNTIYF. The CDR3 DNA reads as TGTGCTAGTGGTTTGGGTTCGGGACACAGCTCTGGAAACACCATATATTTT. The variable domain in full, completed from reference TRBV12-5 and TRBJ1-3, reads DARVTQTPRHKVTEMGQEVTMRCQPILGHNTVFWYRQTMMQGLELLAYFRNRAPLDDSGMPKDRFSAEMPDATLATLKIQPSEPRDSAVYFCASGLGSGHSSGNTIYFGEGSWLTVV.

In DNA form, the CDR3 reads TGTGCCAGCAGTCTCCGGGACAGTAACTATGGCTACACCTTC. Translating gives CASSLRDSNYGYTF. The chain carries TRBV6-5 and TRBJ1-2; TRBD1 matches at 7 bases. The CDR3 consists of 14 residues. Germline V lookup: CDR1 MNHEY, CDR2 SVGAGI. V dropped 5 bases and J dropped 1; count of bases not matched to a gene: 4.

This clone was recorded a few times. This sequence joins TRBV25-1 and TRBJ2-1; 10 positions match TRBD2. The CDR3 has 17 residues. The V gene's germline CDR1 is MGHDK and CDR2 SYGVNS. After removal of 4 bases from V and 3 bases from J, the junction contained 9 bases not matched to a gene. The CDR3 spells CASSVTTVAGGYNEQFF. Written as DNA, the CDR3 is TGTGCCAGCAGTGTTACCACCGTAGCGGGGGGCTACAATGAGCAGTTCTTC.

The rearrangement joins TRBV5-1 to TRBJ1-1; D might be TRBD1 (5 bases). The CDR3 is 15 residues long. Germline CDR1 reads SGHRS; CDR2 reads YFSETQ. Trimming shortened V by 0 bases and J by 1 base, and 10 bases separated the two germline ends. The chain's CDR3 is CASSLGSGSNTEAFF. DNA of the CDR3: TGCGCCAGCAGCTTGGGATCAGGGTCGAACACTGAAGCTTTCTTT. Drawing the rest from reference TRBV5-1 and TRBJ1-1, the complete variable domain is KAGVTQTPRYLIKTRGQQVTLSCSPISGHRSVSWYQQTPGQGLQFLFEYFSETQRNKGNFPGRFSGRQFSNSRSEMNVSTLELGDSALYLCASSLGSGSNTEAFFGQGTRLTVV.

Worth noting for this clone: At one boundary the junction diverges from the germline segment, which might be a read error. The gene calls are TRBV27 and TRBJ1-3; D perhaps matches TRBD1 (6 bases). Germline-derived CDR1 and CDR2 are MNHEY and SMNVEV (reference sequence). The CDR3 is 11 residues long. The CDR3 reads CASSWGLSDEF. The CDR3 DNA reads TGTGCCAGCAGTTGGGGGCTTTCTGACGAATTT.

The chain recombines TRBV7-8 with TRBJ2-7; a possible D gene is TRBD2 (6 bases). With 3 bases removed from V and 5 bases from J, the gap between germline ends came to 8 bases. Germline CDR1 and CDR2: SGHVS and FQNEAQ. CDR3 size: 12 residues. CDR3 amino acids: CASSFGTDEQYF. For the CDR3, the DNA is TGTGCCAGCAGCTTTGGGACTGACGAGCAGTACTTC. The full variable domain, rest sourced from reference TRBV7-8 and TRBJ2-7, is GAGVSQSPRYKVAKRGQDVALRCDPISGHVSLFWYQQALGQGPEFLTYFQNEAQLDKSGLPSDRFFAERPEGSVSTLKIQRTQQEDSAVYLCASSFGTDEQYFGPGTRLTVT.

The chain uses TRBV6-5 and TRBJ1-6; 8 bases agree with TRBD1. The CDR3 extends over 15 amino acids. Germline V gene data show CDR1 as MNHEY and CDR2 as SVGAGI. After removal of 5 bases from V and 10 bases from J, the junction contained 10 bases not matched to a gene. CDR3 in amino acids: CASSNRQDRASPLHF. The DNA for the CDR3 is TGTGCCAGCAGTAACCGCCAGGACAGGGCCTCACCCCTCCACTTT.

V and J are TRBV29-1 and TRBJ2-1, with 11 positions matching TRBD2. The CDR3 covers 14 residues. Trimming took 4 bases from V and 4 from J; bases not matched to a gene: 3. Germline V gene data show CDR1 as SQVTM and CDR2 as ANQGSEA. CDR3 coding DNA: TGCAGCGTTGGGACTAGCGGGCGTTACAATGAGCAGTTCTTC. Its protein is CSVGTSGRYNEQFF.

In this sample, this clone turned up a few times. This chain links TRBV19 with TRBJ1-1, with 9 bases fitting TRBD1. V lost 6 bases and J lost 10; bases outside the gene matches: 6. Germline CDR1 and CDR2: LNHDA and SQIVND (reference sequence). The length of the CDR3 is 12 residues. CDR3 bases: TGTGCCAGTAGCCGGACAGGGGAGGTAGCTTTCTTT. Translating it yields CASSRTGEVAFF.

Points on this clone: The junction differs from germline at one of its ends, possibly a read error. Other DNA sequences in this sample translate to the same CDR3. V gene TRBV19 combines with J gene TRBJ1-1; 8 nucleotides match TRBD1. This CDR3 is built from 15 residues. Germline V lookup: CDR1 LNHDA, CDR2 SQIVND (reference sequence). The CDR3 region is CASRLGQGKNTEAFF. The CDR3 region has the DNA TGTGCCAGTAGACTAGGACAGGGTAAGAACACTGAGGCTTTCTTT.

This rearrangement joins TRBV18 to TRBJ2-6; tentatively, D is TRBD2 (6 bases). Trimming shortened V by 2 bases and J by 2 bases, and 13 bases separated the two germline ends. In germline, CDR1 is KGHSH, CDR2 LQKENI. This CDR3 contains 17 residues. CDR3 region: CASSPGGSGTGANVLTF. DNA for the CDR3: TGTGCCAGCTCACCAGGGGGGTCAGGCACTGGGGCCAACGTCCTGACTTTC.

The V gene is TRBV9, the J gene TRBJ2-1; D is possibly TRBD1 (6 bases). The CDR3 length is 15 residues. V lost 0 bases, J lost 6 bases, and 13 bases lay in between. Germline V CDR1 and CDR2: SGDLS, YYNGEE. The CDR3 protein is CASSVATGQINEQFF. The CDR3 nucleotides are TGTGCCAGCAGCGTAGCTACCGGACAGATCAATGAGCAGTTCTTC.

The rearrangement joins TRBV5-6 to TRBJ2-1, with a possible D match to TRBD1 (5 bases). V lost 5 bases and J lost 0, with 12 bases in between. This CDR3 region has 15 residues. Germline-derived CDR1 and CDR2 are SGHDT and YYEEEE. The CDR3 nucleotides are TGTGCCAGCAGTTACAGGAGCAACTCCTACAATGAGCAGTTCTTC. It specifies CASSYRSNSYNEQFF.

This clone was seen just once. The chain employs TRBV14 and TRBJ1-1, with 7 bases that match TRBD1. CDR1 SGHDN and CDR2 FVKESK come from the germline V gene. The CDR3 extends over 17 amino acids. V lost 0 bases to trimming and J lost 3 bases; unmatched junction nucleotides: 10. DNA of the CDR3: TGTGCCAGCAGCCAAGATTTCCCGGACAGGTTCCACACTGAAGCTTTCTTT. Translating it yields CASSQDFPDRFHTEAFF. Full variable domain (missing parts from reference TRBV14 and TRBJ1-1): EAGVTQFPSHSVIEKGQTVTLRCDPISGHDNLYWYRRVMGKEIKFLLHFVKESKQDESGMPNNRFLAERTGGTYSTLKVQPAELEDSGVYFCASSQDFPDRFHTEAFFGQGTRLTVV.

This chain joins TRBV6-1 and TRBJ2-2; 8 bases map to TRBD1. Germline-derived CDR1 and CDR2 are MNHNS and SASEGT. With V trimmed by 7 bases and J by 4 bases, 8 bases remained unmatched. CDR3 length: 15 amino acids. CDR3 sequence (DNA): TGTGCCAGCACGGGACAGGATGGGGCCACCGGGGAGCTGTTTTTT. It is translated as CASTGQDGATGELFF.